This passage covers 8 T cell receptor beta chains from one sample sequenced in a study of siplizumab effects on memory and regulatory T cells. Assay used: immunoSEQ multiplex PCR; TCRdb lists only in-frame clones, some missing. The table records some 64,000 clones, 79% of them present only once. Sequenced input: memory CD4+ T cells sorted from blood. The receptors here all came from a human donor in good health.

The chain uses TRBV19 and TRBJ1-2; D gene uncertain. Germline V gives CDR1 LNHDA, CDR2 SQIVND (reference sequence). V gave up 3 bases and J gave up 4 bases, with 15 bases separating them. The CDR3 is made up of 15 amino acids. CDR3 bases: TGTGCCAGTAGTATCGAAGGTCGGGAACGCTATGGCTACACCTTC. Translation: CASSIEGRERYGYTF.

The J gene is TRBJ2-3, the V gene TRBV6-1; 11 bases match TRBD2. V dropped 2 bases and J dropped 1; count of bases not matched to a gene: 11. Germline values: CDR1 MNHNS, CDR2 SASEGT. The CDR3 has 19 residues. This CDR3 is CASSERGSGGAPRTDTQYF. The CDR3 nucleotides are TGTGCCAGCAGTGAACGGGGTAGCGGGGGGGCCCCCCGCACAGATACGCAGTATTTT.

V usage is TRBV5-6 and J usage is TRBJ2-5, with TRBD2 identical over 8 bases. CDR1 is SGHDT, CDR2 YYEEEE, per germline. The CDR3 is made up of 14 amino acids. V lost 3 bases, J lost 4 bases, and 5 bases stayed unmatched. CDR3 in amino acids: CASSSSGGGETQYF. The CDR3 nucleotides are TGTGCCAGCAGCTCAAGCGGGGGCGGAGAGACCCAGTACTTC.

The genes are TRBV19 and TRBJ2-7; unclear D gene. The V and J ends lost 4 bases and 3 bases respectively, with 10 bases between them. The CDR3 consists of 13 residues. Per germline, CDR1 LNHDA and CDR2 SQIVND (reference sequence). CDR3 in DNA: TGTGCCAGTAGTAAGCAGGTAGGCTACGAGCAGTACTTC. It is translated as CASSKQVGYEQYF.

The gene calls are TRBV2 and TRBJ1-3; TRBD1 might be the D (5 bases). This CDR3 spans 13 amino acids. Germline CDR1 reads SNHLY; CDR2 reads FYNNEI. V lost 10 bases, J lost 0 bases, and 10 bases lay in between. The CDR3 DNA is TGTGCCATCGGGGGGGACTCTGGAAACACCATATATTTT. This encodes CAIGGDSGNTIYF.

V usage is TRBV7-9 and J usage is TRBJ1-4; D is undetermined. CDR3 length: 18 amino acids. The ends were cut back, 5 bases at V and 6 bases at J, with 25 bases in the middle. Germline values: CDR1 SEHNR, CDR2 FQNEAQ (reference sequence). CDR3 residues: CASSHSQSWGFTDEKLFF. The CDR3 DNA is TGTGCCAGCAGCCATAGCCAATCCTGGGGTTTTACAGATGAAAAACTGTTTTTT.

CDR3 amino acids: CASSLGAGGPTDTQYF. The CDR3 nucleotides are TGTGCCAGCAGCTTAGGTGCCGGGGGGCCCACAGATACGCAGTATTTT. The rearrangement uses TRBV11-2 and TRBJ2-3; D may be TRBD2 (7 bases). This CDR3 region has 16 residues. CDR1 is SGHAT, CDR2 FQNNGV, per germline. Trimming removed 1 base at V and 2 bases at J, with 13 bases between.

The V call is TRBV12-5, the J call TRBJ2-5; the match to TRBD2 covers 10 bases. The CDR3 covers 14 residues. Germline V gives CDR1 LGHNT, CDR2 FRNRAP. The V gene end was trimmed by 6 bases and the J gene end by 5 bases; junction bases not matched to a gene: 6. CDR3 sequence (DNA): TGTGCTAGTGGAAGCGGGGGGGCCTGGGAGACCCAGTACTTC. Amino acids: CASGSGGAWETQYF.